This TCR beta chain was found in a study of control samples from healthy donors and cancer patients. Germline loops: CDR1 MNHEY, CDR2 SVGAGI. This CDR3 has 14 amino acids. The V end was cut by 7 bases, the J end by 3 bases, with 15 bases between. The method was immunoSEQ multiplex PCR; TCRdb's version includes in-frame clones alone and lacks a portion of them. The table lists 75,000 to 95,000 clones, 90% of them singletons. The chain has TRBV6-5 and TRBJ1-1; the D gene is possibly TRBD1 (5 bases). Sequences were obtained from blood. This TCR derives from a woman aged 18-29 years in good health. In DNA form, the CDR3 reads TGTGCCAGCACCACCCCAGGGTTGGACACTGAAGCTTTCTTT. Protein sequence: CASTTPGLDTEAFF.